The 18 T cell receptor beta chains below all came from one sample that was sequenced in a study of cytomegalovirus exposure and HLA in healthy donors (dated by TCRdb to the late 2010s). The library was built by means of the immunoSEQ multiplex PCR assay. TCRdb obtained this table from immuneACCESS and retained in-frame rearrangements with V and J assigned. These tables miss some clones; where compared with another copy, unresolved V genes account for less than half of the shortfall, and the remainder is unexplained. This sample lists 250,000 or so clones; approximately 87% were detected once. The top ten hold approximately 2.5% of the sample. Sequencing input: PBMCs. The receptors shown here come from a man younger than 35 in good health and CMV-seronegative.

The chain links TRBV5-1 to TRBJ2-3; 7 bases are a match to TRBD1. After removal of 6 bases from V and 5 bases from J, the junction contained 6 bases not matched to a gene. CDR3 length: 13 residues. From germline, CDR1 is SGHRS and CDR2 YFSETQ. The DNA of the CDR3 is TGCGCCAGCACCGGGACAGTAGGAGATACGCAGTATTTT. Protein sequence: CASTGTVGDTQYF.

The gene calls are TRBV6-4 and TRBJ1-2; 7 bases fit TRBD1. The CDR3 runs 18 residues. Looked up from germline, CDR1 is MRHNA and CDR2 is SNTAGT. The V and J ends lost 3 bases and 5 bases, in that order; junction bases with no gene match: 18. The CDR3 reads CASSETRQGQRDPYGYTF. CDR3 coding DNA: TGTGCCAGCAGTGAGACCCGACAGGGTCAACGGGATCCTTATGGCTACACCTTC.

The chain couples TRBV25-1 to TRBJ1-6; D is possibly TRBD1 (5 bases). CDR3 length equals 13 residues. Germline V gene lookup returns CDR1 MGHDK and CDR2 SYGVNS. With 4 bases removed from V and 12 bases from J, the gap between germline ends came to 13 bases. The CDR3 sequence: CASSAGFPGPLHF. The CDR3 DNA sequence: TGTGCCAGCAGTGCAGGGTTCCCTGGACCCCTCCACTTT.

The chain uses TRBV5-6 and TRBJ1-5; maybe TRBD1 (6 bases). The CDR3 extends over 14 amino acids. The V end lost 0 bases, the J end lost 3 bases, and 7 bases lay between the germline ends. The germline gives CDR1 SGHDT, CDR2 YYEEEE. This CDR3 reads CASSLAGVNQPQHF. In nucleotides, the CDR3 is TGTGCCAGCAGCTTGGCAGGGGTCAATCAGCCCCAGCATTTT.

This clone appeared a single time. The V gene is TRBV25-1, the J gene TRBJ2-1; unclear D gene. Germline V gene sequence: CDR1 MGHDK, CDR2 SYGVNS. The V end was cut by 7 bases, the J end by 5 bases, with 6 bases between. This CDR3 region has 11 residues. CDR3 DNA sequence: TGTGCCAGCAACAGAAACAATGAGCAGTTCTTC. This codes for CASNRNNEQFF.

The chain is built from TRBV25-1 and TRBJ2-7; perhaps TRBD1 as D (6 bases). The CDR3 covers 13 residues. The V gene lost 5 bases and the J gene lost 9 bases, with 17 bases spanning the gap. Germline CDR1 and CDR2: MGHDK and SYGVNS. In DNA form, the CDR3 reads TGTGCCAGCAGTATAACTCAGGGGACGGGGCAGTACTTC. The encoded protein is CASSITQGTGQYF.

The chain combines TRBV6-7 with TRBJ1-4; D is perhaps TRBD1 (5 bases). TRBV6-7 is reported as an ORF; its role is uncertain. V lost 6 bases and J 5 bases, leaving 13 bases between the germline ends. The CDR3 sequence is 14 residues long. Here the CDR3 DNA reads TGTGCCAGCAGCCGGGACTTCTTCAATGAAAAACTGTTTTTT. Its protein is CASSRDFFNEKLFF.

The chain links TRBV5-4 to TRBJ2-7, with 10 positions matching TRBD2. Germline V CDR1 and CDR2: SGHNT, YYREEE (reference sequence). This CDR3 spans 18 amino acids. Unmatched junction bases numbered 15, after V lost 0 bases and J lost 6 bases. The CDR3 loop reads CASSLEHSIGLAGVEQYF. The DNA for the CDR3 is TGTGCCAGCAGCTTGGAACATTCCATCGGGCTAGCGGGAGTCGAGCAGTACTTC.

CDR3 nucleotides: TGCGCCAGCAGCATACCCAGCGGGACTAGCGGGAGTGAGACCCAGTACTTC. This gives the protein CASSIPSGTSGSETQYF. The V gene is TRBV5-1, the J gene TRBJ2-5, with 14 bases fitting TRBD2. The J segment lost 5 bases and the V segment lost 4 bases, leaving 10 bases of the junction unmatched. In germline, CDR1 is SGHRS, CDR2 YFSETQ. CDR3 length equals 17 residues.

This clone was recorded once. V usage is TRBV7-2 and J usage is TRBJ1-4, with D unresolved. Germline V gene lookup returns CDR1 SGHTA and CDR2 FQGNSA. CDR3 length: 14 amino acids. V shed 5 bases and J shed 8 bases, with 15 bases lying between them. The CDR3 is CASSPGSPGEKLFF. In DNA form, the CDR3 reads TGTGCCAGCAGCCCTGGTAGCCCGGGGGAAAAACTGTTTTTT.

V gene TRBV4-2 combines with J gene TRBJ1-1; no reliable D call. Per the germline V gene, CDR1 is LGHNA and CDR2 is YNFKEQ. The length of the CDR3 is 14 residues. The V gene lost 4 bases and the J gene lost 1 base, with 10 bases spanning the gap. CDR3 bases: TGTGCCAGCAGCCCACAAGGCGGGAACACTGAAGCTTTCTTT. It codes for CASSPQGGNTEAFF.

The chain combines TRBV19 with TRBJ1-2; a possible D gene is TRBD1 (5 bases). Trimming removed 4 bases at V and 7 bases at J, with 10 bases between. Germline assignment: CDR1 LNHDA and CDR2 SQIVND (reference sequence). The CDR3 is made up of 12 amino acids. The DNA for the CDR3 is TGTGCCAGTAGTACAGCAGGGTTTGGCTACACCTTC. Its translation: CASSTAGFGYTF.

The gene calls are TRBV5-1 and TRBJ2-2, with D unclear. Trimming shortened V by 2 bases and J by 8 bases, and 7 bases separated the two germline ends. Germline CDR1 SGHRS, CDR2 YFSETQ. The CDR3 is 12 residues long. The CDR3: CASSFDGGELFF. The CDR3 DNA sequence: TGCGCCAGCAGCTTCGACGGGGGGGAGCTGTTTTTT. Filled out from reference TRBV5-1 and TRBJ2-2, the complete variable domain reads KAGVTQTPRYLIKTRGQQVTLSCSPISGHRSVSWYQQTPGQGLQFLFEYFSETQRNKGNFPGRFSGRQFSNSRSEMNVSTLELGDSALYLCASSFDGGELFFGEGSRLTVL.

The chain uses TRBV30 and TRBJ1-3; D gene uncertain. This CDR3 is built from 15 residues. Trimming removed 0 bases at V and 3 bases at J, with 12 bases between. The germline V gene has CDR1 GTSNPN and CDR2 SVGIG (reference sequence). CDR3 bases: TGTGCCTGGAGTGTGCGGGGAACGTATGGAAACACCATATATTTT. This sequence encodes CAWSVRGTYGNTIYF.

The chain links TRBV27 to TRBJ1-1, with TRBD1 matching 7 bases. V gave up 0 bases and J gave up 2 bases; unmatched junction bases: 6. Germline V lookup: CDR1 MNHEY, CDR2 SMNVEV (reference sequence). The CDR3 is made up of 16 amino acids. The DNA of the CDR3 is TGTGCCAGCAGTTTATCGATTGGGACAGCCAACACTGAAGCTTTCTTT. Encoded protein: CASSLSIGTANTEAFF.

This clone was counted a single time. The V and J genes are TRBV7-8 and TRBJ1-1; 8 nucleotides align to TRBD1. The CDR3 runs 16 residues. After removal of 2 bases from V and 0 bases from J, the junction contained 5 bases not matched to a gene. CDR1 SGHVS and CDR2 FQNEAQ come from the germline V gene. CDR3 bases: TGTGCCAGCAGCTTACGTACAGGGGGATTGAACACTGAAGCTTTCTTT. Translated, it gives CASSLRTGGLNTEAFF. Full variable domain (outside the CDR3, taken from reference TRBV7-8 and TRBJ1-1): GAGVSQSPRYKVAKRGQDVALRCDPISGHVSLFWYQQALGQGPEFLTYFQNEAQLDKSGLPSDRFFAERPEGSVSTLKIQRTQQEDSAVYLCASSLRTGGLNTEAFFGQGTRLTVV.

The chain has TRBV29-1 and TRBJ1-1, with a tentative D call TRBD1 (5 bases). Per germline, CDR1 SQVTM and CDR2 ANQGSEA. Trimming removed 4 bases at V and 11 bases at J, with 14 bases between. The CDR3 runs 11 residues. The CDR3 sequence: CSVVSSGGAFF. CDR3 coding DNA: TGCAGCGTTGTGTCGTCCGGGGGTGCTTTCTTT.

Here the CDR3 reads CASSYPASGGELFF. As DNA, the CDR3 is TGTGCCAGCAGCTACCCCGCGTCGGGAGGGGAGCTGTTTTTT. This chain connects TRBV11-2 to TRBJ2-2; perhaps TRBD2 as D (5 bases). The V end was cut by 4 bases, the J end by 8 bases, with 14 bases between. Germline-derived CDR1 and CDR2 are SGHAT and FQNNGV. The CDR3 has 14 residues.